This entry is about one T cell receptor (beta chain). This sample was included in a study of blood T cell repertoires in COVID-19. About the study: Donors in the United States, Italy and Spain gave samples during acute or convalescent COVID-19. Sample material is recorded as cDNA or gDNA derived from T cells, B-cell-depleted T cells, or PBMCs.

Trimming took 5 bases from V and 2 from J, leaving 16 bases between them. Per germline, CDR1 MDHEN and CDR2 SYDVKM. This CDR3 region has 16 residues. Using immunoSEQ multiplex PCR, the repertoire was profiled, and TCRdb retains in-frame clones only, with some absent. The data hold around 330,000 clones, with about nine tenths observed a single time. Input material: peripheral blood. The chain couples TRBV28 to TRBJ1-5; weak D call: TRBD1 (6 bases). This receptor was identified in a woman aged 25 to 39 with COVID-19, enrolled during active disease. CDR3 in DNA: TGTGCCAGCAGTAGAACCCAGGGGATAGGCAATCAGCCCCAGCATTTT. This gives the protein CASSRTQGIGNQPQHF. Based on the CDR3 plus reference TRBV28 and TRBJ1-5, the full variable domain is DVKVTQSSRYLVKRTGEKVFLECVQDMDHENMFWYRQDPGLGLRLIYFSYDVKMKEKGDIPEGYSVSREKKERFSLILESASTNQTSMYLCASSRTQGIGNQPQHFGDGTRLSIL.